The 2 T cell receptor beta chains presented below share a single source sample, sequenced in a study of beta chain features in type 1 diabetes. As every portion of the isolated RNA was reverse transcribed, the sequencing read expressed TCRB transcripts. Sequencing used immunoSEQ multiplex PCR; TCRdb keeps in-frame clones, though not all of them. The sample yields about 410,000 clones, more than 11% seen once. The sequencing input was naive CD4+ T cells from blood. These TCRs come from a man between 25 and 39 years old in good health.

For this clone: Other DNA sequences in this sample translate to the same CDR3. The gene calls are TRBV13 and TRBJ2-2; 7 nucleotides match TRBD1. This CDR3 has 14 residues. V was pared by 0 bases and J by 10 bases, with 5 bases of the junction left unmatched. Germline V gene lookup returns CDR1 PRHDT and CDR2 FYEKMQ (reference sequence). CDR3 sequence reads: CASSLGRGTEELFF. CDR3 DNA sequence: TGTGCCAGCAGCTTAGGCCGTGGGACAGAGGAGCTGTTTTTT.

The chain is built from TRBV7-2 and TRBJ2-2; 7 bases match TRBD2. J lost 1 base, V lost 6 bases, and 14 bases had no gene match. Germline V lookup: CDR1 SGHTA, CDR2 FQGNSA. The CDR3 covers 18 residues. The CDR3 nucleotides read TGTGCCAGCAGTCCAAATGGACTAGTGGGCGGGAACACCGGGGAGCTGTTTTTT. Its translation: CASSPNGLVGGNTGELFF.